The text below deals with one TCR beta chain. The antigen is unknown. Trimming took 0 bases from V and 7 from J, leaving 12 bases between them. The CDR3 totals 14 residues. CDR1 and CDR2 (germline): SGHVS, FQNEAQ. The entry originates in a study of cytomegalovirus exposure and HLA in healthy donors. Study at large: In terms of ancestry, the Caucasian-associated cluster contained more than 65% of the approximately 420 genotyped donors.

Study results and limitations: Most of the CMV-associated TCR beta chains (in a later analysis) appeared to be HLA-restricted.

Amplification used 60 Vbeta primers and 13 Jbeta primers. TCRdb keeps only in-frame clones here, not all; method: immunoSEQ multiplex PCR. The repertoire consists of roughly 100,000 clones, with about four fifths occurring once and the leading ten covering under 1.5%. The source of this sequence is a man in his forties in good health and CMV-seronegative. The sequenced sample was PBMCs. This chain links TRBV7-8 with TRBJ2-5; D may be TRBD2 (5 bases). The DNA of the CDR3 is TGTGCCAGCAGCTTAGCTCCCCGTGAGGGGACCCAGTACTTC. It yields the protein CASSLAPREGTQYF.